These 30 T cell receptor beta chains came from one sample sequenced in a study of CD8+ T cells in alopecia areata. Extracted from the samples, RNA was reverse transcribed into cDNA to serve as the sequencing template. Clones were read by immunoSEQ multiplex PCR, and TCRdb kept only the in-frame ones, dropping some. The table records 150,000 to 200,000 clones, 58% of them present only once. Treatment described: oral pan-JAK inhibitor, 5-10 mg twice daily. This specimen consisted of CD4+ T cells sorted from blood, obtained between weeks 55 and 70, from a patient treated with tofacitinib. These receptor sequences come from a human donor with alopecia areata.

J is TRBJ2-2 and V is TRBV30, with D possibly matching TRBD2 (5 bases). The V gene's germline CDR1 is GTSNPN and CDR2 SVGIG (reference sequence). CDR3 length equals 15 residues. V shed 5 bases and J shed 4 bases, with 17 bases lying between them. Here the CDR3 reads CAWYYVGLGTGELFF. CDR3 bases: TGTGCCTGGTATTATGTAGGACTTGGCACCGGGGAGCTGTTTTTT.

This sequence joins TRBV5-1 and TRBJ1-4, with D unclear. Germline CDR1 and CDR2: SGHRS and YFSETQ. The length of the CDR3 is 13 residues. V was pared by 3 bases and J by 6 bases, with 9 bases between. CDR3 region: CASSWTGDEKLFF. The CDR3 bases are TGCGCCAGCAGCTGGACCGGGGATGAAAAACTGTTTTTT.

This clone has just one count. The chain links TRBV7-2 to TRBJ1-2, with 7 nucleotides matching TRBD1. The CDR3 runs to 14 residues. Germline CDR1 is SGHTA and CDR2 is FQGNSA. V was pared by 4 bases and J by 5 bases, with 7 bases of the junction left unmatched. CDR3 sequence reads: CASSSMGTAYGYTF. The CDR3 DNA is TGTGCCAGCAGCTCGATGGGGACAGCTTATGGCTACACCTTC.

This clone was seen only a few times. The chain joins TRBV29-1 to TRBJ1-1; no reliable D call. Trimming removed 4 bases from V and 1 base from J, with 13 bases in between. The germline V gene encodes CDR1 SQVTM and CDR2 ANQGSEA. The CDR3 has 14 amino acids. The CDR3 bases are TGCAGCGTTGGAGTTCGGGATACGAACACTGAAGCTTTCTTT. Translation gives CSVGVRDTNTEAFF.

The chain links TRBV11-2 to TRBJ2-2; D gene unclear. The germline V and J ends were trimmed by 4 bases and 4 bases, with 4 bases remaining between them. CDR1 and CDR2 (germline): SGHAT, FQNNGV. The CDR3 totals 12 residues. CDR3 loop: CASSSSTGELFF. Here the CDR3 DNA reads TGTGCCAGCAGCTCATCCACCGGGGAGCTGTTTTTT.

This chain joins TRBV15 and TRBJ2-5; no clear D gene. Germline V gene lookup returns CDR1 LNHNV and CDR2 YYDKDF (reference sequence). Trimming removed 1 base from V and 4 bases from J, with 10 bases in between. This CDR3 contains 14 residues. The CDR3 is CATSRAPWVETQYF. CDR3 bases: TGTGCCACCAGCAGAGCGCCGTGGGTAGAGACCCAGTACTTC.

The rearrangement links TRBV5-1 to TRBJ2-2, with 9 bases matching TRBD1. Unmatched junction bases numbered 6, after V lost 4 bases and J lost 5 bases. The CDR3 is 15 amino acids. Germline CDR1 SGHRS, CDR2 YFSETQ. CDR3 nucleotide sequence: TGCGCCAGCAGCGCGGACAGGGGAGGAACCGGGGAGCTGTTTTTT. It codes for CASSADRGGTGELFF.

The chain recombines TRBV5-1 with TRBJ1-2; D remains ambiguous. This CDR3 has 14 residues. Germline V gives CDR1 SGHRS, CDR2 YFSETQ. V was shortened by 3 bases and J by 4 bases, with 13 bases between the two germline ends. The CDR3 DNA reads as TGCGCCAGCAGCTCAGAAAGAACCATCTATGGCTACACCTTC. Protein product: CASSSERTIYGYTF.

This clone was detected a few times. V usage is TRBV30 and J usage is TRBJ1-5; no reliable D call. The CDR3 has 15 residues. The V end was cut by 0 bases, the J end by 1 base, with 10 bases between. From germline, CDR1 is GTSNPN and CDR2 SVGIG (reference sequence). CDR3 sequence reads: CAWSVGDLSNQPQHF. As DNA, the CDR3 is TGTGCCTGGAGTGTAGGTGACTTGAGCAATCAGCCCCAGCATTTT.

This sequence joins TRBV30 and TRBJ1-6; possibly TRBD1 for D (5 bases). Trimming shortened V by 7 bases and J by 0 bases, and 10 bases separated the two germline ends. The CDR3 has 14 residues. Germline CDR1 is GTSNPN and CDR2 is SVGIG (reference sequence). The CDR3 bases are TGTGCCTCAAGTAGGGGCTCCTATAATTCACCCCTCCACTTT. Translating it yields CASSRGSYNSPLHF.

The CDR3 loop reads CASRGQGEETQYF. CDR3 sequence (DNA): TGTGCCAGTAGAGGACAGGGGGAAGAGACCCAGTACTTC. The rearrangement uses TRBV19 and TRBJ2-5; 10 nucleotides line up with TRBD1. The V segment lost 6 bases and the J segment 3 bases; nucleotides outside the gene matches: 1. CDR1 is LNHDA and CDR2 is SQIVND in the germline V gene (reference sequence). This CDR3 has 13 amino acids.

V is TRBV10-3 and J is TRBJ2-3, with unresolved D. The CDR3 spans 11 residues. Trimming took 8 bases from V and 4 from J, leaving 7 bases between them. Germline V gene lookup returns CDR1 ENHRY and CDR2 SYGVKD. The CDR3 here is CAIGRADTQYF. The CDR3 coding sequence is TGTGCCATCGGTAGGGCAGATACGCAGTATTTT.

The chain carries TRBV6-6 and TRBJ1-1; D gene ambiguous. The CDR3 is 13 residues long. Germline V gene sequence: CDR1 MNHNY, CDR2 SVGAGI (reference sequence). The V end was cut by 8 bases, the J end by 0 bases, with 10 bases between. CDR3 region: CASLAQMNTEAFF. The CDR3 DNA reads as TGTGCCAGCCTAGCCCAGATGAACACTGAAGCTTTCTTT.

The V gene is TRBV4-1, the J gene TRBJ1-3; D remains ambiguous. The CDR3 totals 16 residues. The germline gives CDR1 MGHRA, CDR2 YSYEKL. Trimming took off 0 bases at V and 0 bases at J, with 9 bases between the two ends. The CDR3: CASSQEGRPSGNTIYF. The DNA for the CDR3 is TGCGCCAGCAGCCAAGAAGGACGTCCCTCTGGAAACACCATATATTTT.

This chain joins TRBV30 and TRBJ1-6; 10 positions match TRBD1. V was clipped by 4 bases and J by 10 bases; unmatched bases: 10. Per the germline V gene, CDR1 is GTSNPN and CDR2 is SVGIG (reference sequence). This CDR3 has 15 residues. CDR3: CAWTTEGTGVSPLHF. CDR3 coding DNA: TGTGCCTGGACCACGGAGGGGACAGGGGTCTCACCCCTCCACTTT. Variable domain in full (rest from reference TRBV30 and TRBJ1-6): SQTIHQWPATLVQPVGSPLSLECTVEGTSNPNLYWYRQAAGRGLQLLFYSVGIGQISSEVPQNLSASRPQDRQFILSSKKLLLSDSGFYLCAWTTEGTGVSPLHFGNGTRLTVT.

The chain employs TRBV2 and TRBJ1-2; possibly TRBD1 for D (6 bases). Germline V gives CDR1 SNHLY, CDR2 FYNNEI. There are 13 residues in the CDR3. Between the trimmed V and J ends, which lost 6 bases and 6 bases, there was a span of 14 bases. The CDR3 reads CASRGDKEDGYTF. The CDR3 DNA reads TGTGCCAGCAGGGGGGACAAAGAGGATGGCTACACCTTC.

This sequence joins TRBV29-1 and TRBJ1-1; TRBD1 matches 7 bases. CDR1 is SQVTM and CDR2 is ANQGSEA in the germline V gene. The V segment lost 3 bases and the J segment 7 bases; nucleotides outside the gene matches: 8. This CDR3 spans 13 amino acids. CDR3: CSVEGPGQLEAFF. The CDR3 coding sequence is TGCAGCGTTGAGGGGCCGGGACAGCTTGAAGCTTTCTTT.

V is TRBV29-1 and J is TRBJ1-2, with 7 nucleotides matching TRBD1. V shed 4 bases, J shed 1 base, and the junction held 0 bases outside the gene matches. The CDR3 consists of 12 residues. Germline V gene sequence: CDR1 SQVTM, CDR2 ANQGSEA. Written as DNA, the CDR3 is TGCAGCGTTGGGGACAGTAACTATGGCTACACCTTC. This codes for CSVGDSNYGYTF. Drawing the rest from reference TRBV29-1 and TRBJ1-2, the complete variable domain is SAVISQKPSRDICQRGTSLTIQCQVDSQVTMMFWYRQQPGQSLTLIATANQGSEATYESGFVIDKFPISRPNLTFSTLTVSNMSPEDSSIYLCSVGDSNYGYTFGSGTRLTVV.

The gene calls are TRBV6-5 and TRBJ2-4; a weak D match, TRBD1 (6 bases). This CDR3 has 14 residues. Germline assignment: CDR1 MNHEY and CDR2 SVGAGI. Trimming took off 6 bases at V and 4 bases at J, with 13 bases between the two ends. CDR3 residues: CASSRTQGKNIQYF. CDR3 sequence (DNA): TGTGCCAGCAGCCGGACACAGGGAAAAAACATTCAGTACTTC.

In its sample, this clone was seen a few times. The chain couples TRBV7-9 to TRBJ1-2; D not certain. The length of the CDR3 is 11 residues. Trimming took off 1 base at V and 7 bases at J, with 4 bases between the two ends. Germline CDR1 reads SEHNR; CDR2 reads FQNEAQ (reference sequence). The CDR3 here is CASSLELGYTF. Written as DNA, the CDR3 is TGTGCCAGCAGCTTAGAACTTGGCTACACCTTC.

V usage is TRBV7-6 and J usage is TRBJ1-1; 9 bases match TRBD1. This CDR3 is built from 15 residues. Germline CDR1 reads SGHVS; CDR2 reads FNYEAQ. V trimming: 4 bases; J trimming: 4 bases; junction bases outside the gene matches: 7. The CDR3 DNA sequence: TGTGCCAGCAGCTACCGGACAGGGGAGGGCACTGAAGCTTTCTTT. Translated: CASSYRTGEGTEAFF.

The CDR3 region is CAWSLRVWGYTF. The CDR3 DNA reads as TGTGCCTGGAGTTTAAGGGTGTGGGGCTACACCTTC. This chain connects TRBV30 to TRBJ1-2; D remains unclear. The ends were cut back, 2 bases at V and 8 bases at J, with 12 bases in the middle. Germline V gives CDR1 GTSNPN, CDR2 SVGIG (reference sequence). The CDR3 has 12 amino acids.

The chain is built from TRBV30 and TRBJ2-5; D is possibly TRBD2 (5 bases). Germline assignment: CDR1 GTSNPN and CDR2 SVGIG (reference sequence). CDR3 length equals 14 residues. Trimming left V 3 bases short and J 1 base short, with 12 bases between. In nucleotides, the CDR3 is TGTGCCTGGAGGAGAGCGGCAACCCAAGAGACCCAGTACTTC. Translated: CAWRRAATQETQYF.

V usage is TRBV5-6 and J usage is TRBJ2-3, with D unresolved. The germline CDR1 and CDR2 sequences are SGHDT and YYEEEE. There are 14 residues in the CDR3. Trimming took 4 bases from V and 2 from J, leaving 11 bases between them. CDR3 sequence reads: CASSSQRTTDTQYF. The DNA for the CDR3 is TGTGCCAGCAGCAGCCAAAGAACCACAGATACGCAGTATTTT.

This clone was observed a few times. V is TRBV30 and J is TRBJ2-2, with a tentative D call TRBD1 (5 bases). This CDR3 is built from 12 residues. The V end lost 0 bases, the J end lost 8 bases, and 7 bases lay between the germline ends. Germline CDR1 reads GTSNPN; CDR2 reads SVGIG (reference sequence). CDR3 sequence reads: CAWSVSGGELFF. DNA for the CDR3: TGTGCCTGGAGTGTGTCAGGGGGGGAGCTGTTTTTT. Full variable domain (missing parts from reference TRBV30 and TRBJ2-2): SQTIHQWPATLVQPVGSPLSLECTVEGTSNPNLYWYRQAAGRGLQLLFYSVGIGQISSEVPQNLSASRPQDRQFILSSKKLLLSDSGFYLCAWSVSGGELFFGEGSRLTVL.

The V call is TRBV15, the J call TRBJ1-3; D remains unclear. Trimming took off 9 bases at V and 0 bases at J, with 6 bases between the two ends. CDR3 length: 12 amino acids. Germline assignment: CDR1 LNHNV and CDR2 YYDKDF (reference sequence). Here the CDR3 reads CATASSGNTIYF. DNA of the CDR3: TGTGCCACAGCAAGCTCTGGAAACACCATATATTTT.

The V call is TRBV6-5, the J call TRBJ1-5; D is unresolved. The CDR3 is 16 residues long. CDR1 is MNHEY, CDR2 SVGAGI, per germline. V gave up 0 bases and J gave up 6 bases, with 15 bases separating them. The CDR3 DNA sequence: TGTGCCAGCAGTTACTCTGGACCCGCAGGCGGTCAGCCCCAGCATTTT. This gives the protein CASSYSGPAGGQPQHF.

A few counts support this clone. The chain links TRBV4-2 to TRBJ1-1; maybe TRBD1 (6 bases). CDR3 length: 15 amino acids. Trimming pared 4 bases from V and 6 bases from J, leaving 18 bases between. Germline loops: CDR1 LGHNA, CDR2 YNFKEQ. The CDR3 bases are TGTGCCAGCAGCCGAGACGTCAGGGGCGCGGCTGAAGCTTTCTTT. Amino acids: CASSRDVRGAAEAFF.

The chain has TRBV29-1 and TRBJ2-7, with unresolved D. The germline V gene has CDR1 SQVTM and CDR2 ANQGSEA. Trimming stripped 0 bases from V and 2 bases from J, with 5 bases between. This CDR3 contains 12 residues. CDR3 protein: CSVEESAYEQYF. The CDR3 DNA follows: TGCAGCGTTGAAGAGTCTGCCTACGAGCAGTACTTC.

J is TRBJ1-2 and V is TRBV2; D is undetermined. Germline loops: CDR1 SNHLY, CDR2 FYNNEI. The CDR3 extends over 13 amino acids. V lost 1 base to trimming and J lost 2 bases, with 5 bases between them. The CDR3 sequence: CASSEDGNYGYTF. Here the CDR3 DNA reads TGTGCCAGCAGTGAAGATGGAAACTATGGCTACACCTTC. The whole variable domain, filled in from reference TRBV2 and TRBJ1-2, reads EPEVTQTPSHQVTQMGQEVILRCVPISNHLYFYWYRQILGQKVEFLVSFYNNEISEKSEIFDDQFSVERPDGSNFTLKIRSTKLEDSAMYFCASSEDGNYGYTFGSGTRLTVV.